These T cell receptor beta chains were read from a single sample in a study of regulatory dendritic cells for organ transplantation. TCRdb keeps only in-frame clones here, not all; method: immunoSEQ multiplex PCR. The sample holds some 12,000 clones, approximately 56% seen once. No cognate antigen is known for these TCRs. Material: naive CD8+ T cells from blood cultured with dendritic cells. The origin of the receptors is a human donor in good health. Each CDR3 is given with its conserved first and last residue. The order of the fields is V gene, D gene, CDR3 protein. D genes are given only for firm matches.

V: TRBV4-2; D: TRBD2; CDR3: CASSGTSGGDEQFF
V: TRBV18; D: NA; CDR3: CASSPPDFTGELFF
V: TRBV19; D: NA; CDR3: CASSMRLNYGYTF
V: TRBV7-9; D: NA; CDR3: CASSLDWGGTQETQYF
V: TRBV5-6; D: NA; CDR3: CASSFYLQNYGYTF
V: TRBV4-1; D: NA; CDR3: CASSQGFTGNTEAFF
V: TRBV14; D: NA; CDR3: CASSQEGGSALSGANVLTF
V: TRBV6-5; D: TRBD1; CDR3: CASRPQDRENTEAFF
V: TRBV4-1; D: TRBD1; CDR3: CASSHPTGYYNEQFF
V: TRBV19; D: NA; CDR3: CASSIEASAGPVSGELFF
V: TRBV4-3; D: NA; CDR3: CASSQMRGGVAEAFF